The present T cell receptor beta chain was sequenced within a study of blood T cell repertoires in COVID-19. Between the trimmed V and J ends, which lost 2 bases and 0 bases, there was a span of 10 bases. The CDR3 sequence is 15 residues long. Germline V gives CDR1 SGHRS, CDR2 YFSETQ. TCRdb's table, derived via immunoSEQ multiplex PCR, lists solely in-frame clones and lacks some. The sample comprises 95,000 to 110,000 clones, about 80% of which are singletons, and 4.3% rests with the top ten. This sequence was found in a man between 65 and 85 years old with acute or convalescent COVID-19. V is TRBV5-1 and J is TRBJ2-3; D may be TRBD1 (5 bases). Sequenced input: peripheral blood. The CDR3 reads CASSFQGISTDTQYF. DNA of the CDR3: TGCGCCAGCAGCTTCCAGGGCATTAGCACAGATACGCAGTATTTT.